The present T cell receptor beta chain was sequenced within a study of T cell responses to AZD1222 COVID-19 vaccine. Broader study findings: Rises in breadth and depth of Spike-specific TCRs came after two AZD1222 doses. Clonal diversity was possibly underestimated, and the donors were mostly white British, with more females.

About this clone itself: Antigen unknown.

Data came from immunoSEQ multiplex PCR; TCRdb stores just in-frame clones and leaves some out. The table has roughly 120,000 clones, 87% seen once. The ends were cut back, 0 bases at V and 8 bases at J, with 12 bases in the middle. Germline V lookup: CDR1 SGHKS, CDR2 YYEKEE (reference sequence). This CDR3 is built from 15 residues. The sequencing used peripheral blood, collected on day 0 of AZD1222 vaccination. This clonotype was sampled from an adult in good health. The chain links TRBV5-5 to TRBJ1-6; D perhaps matches TRBD1 (5 bases). The DNA for the CDR3 is TGTGCCAGCAGCTTGGTGGGGGGTGGGGATTCACCCCTCCACTTT. Translated, it gives CASSLVGGGDSPLHF. The full variable domain, completed using reference TRBV5-5 and TRBJ1-6, is DAGVTQSPTHLIKTRGQQVTLRCSPISGHKSVSWYQQVLGQGPQFIFQYYEKEERGRGNFPDRFSARQFPNYSSELNVNALLLGDSALYLCASSLVGGGDSPLHFGNGTRLTVT.